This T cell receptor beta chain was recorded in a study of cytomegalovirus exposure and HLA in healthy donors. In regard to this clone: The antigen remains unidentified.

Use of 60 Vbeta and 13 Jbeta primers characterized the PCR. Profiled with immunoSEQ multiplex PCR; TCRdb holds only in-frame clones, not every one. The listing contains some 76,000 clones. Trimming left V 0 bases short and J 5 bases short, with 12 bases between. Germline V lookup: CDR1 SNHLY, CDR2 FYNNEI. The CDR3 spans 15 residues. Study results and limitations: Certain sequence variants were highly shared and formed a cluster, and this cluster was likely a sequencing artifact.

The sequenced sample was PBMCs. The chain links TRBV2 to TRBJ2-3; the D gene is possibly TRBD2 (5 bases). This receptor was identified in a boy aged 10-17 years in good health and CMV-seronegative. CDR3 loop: CASSEAVAYQDTQYF. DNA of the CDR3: TGTGCCAGCAGTGAAGCGGTAGCGTATCAAGATACGCAGTATTTT.